This note documents a single T cell receptor (beta chain) sequence. The V and J ends lost 4 bases and 2 bases respectively, with 7 bases between them. The CDR3 runs 12 residues. Germline V gene data show CDR1 as SGDLS and CDR2 as YYNGEE. Produced via immunoSEQ multiplex PCR; TCRdb's table is partial and in-frame only. This table has 9,500 to 15,000 clones, 90% appearing once. These data are taken from a study of blood T cell repertoires in COVID-19. This sequence was found in a man in his 70s with active COVID-19. V is TRBV9 and J is TRBJ2-7; possibly TRBD1 for D (5 bases). The sample comprised peripheral blood. The CDR3 loop reads CASSQDTYEQYF. CDR3 in DNA: TGTGCCAGCAGCCAGGACACCTACGAGCAGTACTTC.